This TCR beta chain came from a study of T-cell memory formation after mild COVID-19. About the research overall: Clusters were largely donor specific.

This CDR3 is 12 amino acids long. CDR1 is SGHTA and CDR2 is FQGTGA in the germline V gene. V lost 5 bases to trimming and J lost 7 bases, with 8 bases between them. TCRdb processed the 5' RACE reads anew with MiXCR; each CDR3 protein has one entry. Among 380,000 or so distinct CDR3 sequences listed, approximately 15% were seen once. Notes on the study in general: Cross-reactive memory apparently joined, as some responding clones appeared in pre-infection memory. The authors left the SARS-CoV-2 specificity of second-wave clones peaking on day 37 unconfirmed.

This clonotype appeared many times. Antigen unknown. The gene calls are TRBV7-3 and TRBJ2-2, with a possible D match to TRBD2 (5 bases). The source material was PBMCs or a T cell subset sorted from them (not recorded which). The clonotype comes from a young man who had mild COVID-19 (a few samples of this study predate the infection). Cell type and time point are not known. This CDR3 reads CASSLANGELFF. The CDR3, as DNA: TGTGCCAGCAGCCTAGCAAACGGGGAGCTGTTTTTT.